This TCR beta chain is drawn from a study of spatial heterogeneity in lung cancer. This clonotype came up many times. Indicated time point: sample taken at primary tumor resection. Whole RNA came from tumor, nontumor lung or frozen PBMC and was sequenced without being sorted. CDR3 length: 14 residues. V shed 0 bases, J shed 6 bases, and the junction held 3 bases outside the gene matches. Germline V gene lookup returns CDR1 DFQATT and CDR2 SNEGSKA (reference sequence). TCRdb processed the 5' RACE reads anew with MiXCR; each CDR3 protein has one entry. This sample yields 30,000 to 45,000 distinct CDR3 sequences, of which around 5.5% are seen a single time; 29% belongs to the top ten.

The sequence came from a female donor with early-stage non-small cell lung cancer. The chain combines TRBV20-1 with TRBJ2-1; 9 bases fit TRBD2. The sequences come from PBMCs, collected at surgery. CDR3 sequence: CSARDLAGSNEQFF. The DNA for the CDR3 is TGCAGTGCTAGAGACCTAGCGGGAAGCAATGAGCAGTTCTTC.